Each of the 6 T cell receptor beta chains below was sequenced from the same sample in a study of T cells in Graves' hyperthyroidism and ophthalmopathy. Amplified TCR beta CDR3 regions derived from RNA transcripts. With the HTBI primer set, the TCR CDR3 went through a first round of RT-PCR. Each CDR3 protein is one row after TCRdb ran MiXCR on the multiplex PCR reads. The profile shows some 500,000 distinct CDR3 sequences, about 15% of them singletons. The specimen was blood. Every receptor here comes from a woman younger than 45 with Graves' ophthalmopathy.

This clonotype turned up a few times. The V call is TRBV6-1, the J call TRBJ2-3; unclear D gene. Germline V gene data show CDR1 as MNHNS and CDR2 as SASEGT. Deletions cut 2 bases from V and 2 bases from J, with 5 bases between. The CDR3 has 13 residues. CDR3 coding DNA: TGTGCCAGCAGTGAAAGAATCACAGATACGCAGTATTTT. Translation gives CASSERITDTQYF.

This clonotype was seen ten or more times. V and J are TRBV7-9 and TRBJ1-1; D is unclear. The CDR3 is 13 residues long. The V end was cut by 0 bases, the J end by 10 bases, with 12 bases between. CDR1 and CDR2 (germline): SEHNR, FQNEAQ (reference sequence). Here the CDR3 reads CASSLAFGDVAFF. In DNA form, the CDR3 reads TGTGCCAGCAGCTTAGCCTTCGGGGATGTAGCTTTCTTT.

This clonotype was observed a few times. The chain uses TRBV7-9 and TRBJ1-6; D is unresolved. The V end was cut by 1 base, the J end by 13 bases, with 11 bases between. Germline V gives CDR1 SEHNR, CDR2 FQNEAQ (reference sequence). The CDR3 consists of 13 residues. This CDR3 is CASSLEDRRPLHF. The CDR3 coding sequence is TGTGCCAGCAGCTTAGAGGATCGGCGGCCCCTCCACTTT.

CDR3 in amino acids: CASSDSLAGDTGELFF. The CDR3, as DNA: TGTGCCAGCAGTGACTCCCTAGCGGGAGACACCGGGGAGCTGTTTTTT. The chain combines TRBV6-4 with TRBJ2-2; TRBD2 agrees at 10 bases. This CDR3 has 16 amino acids. The V and J ends lost 0 bases and 3 bases, in that order; junction bases with no gene match: 1. Germline lookup yields CDR1 MRHNA and CDR2 SNTAGT.

This clonotype was found a few times. V and J are TRBV12-3 or TRBV12-4 and TRBJ2-1, with D perhaps TRBD2 (6 bases). The CDR3 is 14 amino acids. Trimming cost V 1 base and J 8 bases, with 12 bases left between them. For the CDR3, the DNA is TGTGCCAGCAGTTTAGATGAGGGAGGTGATGAGCAGTTCTTC. Translation: CASSLDEGGDEQFF.

This clonotype was picked up many times. J is TRBJ2-1 and V is TRBV20-1; 8 bases match TRBD2. Germline CDR1 DFQATT, CDR2 SNEGSKA (reference sequence). V trimming: 3 bases; J trimming: 6 bases; junction bases outside the gene matches: 7. The CDR3 extends over 14 amino acids. The CDR3 sequence: CSARGLESSNEQFF. As DNA, the CDR3 is TGCAGTGCTAGGGGACTAGAGAGTAGCAATGAGCAGTTCTTC.